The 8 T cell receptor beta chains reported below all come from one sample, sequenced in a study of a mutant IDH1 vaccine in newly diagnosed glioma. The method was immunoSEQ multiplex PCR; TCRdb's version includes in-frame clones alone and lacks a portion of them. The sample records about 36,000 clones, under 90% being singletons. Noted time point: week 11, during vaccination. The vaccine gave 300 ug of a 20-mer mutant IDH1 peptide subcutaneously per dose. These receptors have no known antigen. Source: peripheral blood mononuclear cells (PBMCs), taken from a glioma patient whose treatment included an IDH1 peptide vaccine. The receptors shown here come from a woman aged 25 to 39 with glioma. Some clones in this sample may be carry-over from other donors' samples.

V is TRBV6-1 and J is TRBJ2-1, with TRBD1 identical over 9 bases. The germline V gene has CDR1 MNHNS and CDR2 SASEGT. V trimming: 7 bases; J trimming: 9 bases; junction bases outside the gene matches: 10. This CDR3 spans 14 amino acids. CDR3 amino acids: CASMKGQGVGEQFF. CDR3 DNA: TGTGCCAGCATGAAGGGACAGGGAGTTGGTGAGCAGTTCTTC.

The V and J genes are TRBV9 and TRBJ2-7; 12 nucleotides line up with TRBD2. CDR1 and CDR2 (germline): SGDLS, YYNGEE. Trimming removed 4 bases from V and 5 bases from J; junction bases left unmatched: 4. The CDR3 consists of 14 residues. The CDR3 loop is CASSFGLAGNEQYF. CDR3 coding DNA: TGTGCCAGCAGCTTTGGACTAGCGGGAAACGAGCAGTACTTC.

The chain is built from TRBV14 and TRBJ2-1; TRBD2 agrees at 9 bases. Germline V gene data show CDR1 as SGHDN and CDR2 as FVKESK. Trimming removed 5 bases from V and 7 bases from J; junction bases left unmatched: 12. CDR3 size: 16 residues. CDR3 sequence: CASSGGGTSGFNEQFF. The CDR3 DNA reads TGTGCCAGCAGCGGAGGGGGTACTAGCGGGTTTAATGAGCAGTTCTTC.

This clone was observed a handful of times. CDR3 in DNA: TGTGCCAGCAGCCCGGGACAGCTTAATGAAAAACTGTTTTTT. This sequence encodes CASSPGQLNEKLFF. The chain joins TRBV9 to TRBJ1-4; TRBD1 agrees at 7 bases. The CDR3 loop spans 14 amino acids. The germline V gene has CDR1 SGDLS and CDR2 YYNGEE. After removal of 4 bases from V and 4 bases from J, the junction contained 4 bases not matched to a gene.

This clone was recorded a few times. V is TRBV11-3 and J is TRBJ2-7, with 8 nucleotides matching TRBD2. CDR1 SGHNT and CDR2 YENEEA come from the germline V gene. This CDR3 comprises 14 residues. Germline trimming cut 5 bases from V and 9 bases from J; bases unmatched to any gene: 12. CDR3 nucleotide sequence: TGTGCCAGCAGCGCCGGGGGGGACGGTAGCCTGCAGTACTTC. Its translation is CASSAGGDGSLQYF.

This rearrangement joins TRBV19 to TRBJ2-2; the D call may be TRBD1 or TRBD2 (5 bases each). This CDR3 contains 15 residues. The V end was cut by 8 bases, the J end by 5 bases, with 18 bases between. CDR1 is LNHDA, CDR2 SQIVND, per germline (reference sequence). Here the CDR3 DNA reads TGTGCCAGTCGATCCGGGGACCTACTGACCGGGGAGCTGTTTTTT. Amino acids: CASRSGDLLTGELFF.

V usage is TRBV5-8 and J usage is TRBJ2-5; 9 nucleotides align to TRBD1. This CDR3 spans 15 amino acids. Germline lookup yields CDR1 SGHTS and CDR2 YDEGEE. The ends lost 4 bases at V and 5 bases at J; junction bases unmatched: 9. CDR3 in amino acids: CASSHGTGIWETQYF. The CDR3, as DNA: TGTGCCAGCAGCCACGGGACAGGGATTTGGGAGACCCAGTACTTC.

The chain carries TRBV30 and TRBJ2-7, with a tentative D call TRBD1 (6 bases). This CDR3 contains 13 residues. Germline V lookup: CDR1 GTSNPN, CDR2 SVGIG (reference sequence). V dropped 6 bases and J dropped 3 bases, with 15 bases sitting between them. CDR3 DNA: TGTGCCTGCCGACAGGATAAGAACTACGAGCAGTACTTC. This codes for CACRQDKNYEQYF.